This T cell receptor (beta chain) was recorded in a study of shared clonotypes between healthy human individuals. This clone appeared many times. Here immunoSEQ multiplex PCR was the method, and the copy in TCRdb shows in-frame clones only, minus some. The sample has fewer than 1.4 million clones, about four fifths seen once; the top ten hold roughly 0.55%. The CDR3 sequence is 13 residues long. Trimming took 4 bases from V and 0 from J, leaving 7 bases between them. Germline CDR1 reads WNHNN; CDR2 reads SYGVQD (reference sequence). This receptor was obtained from a man younger than 35 in good health. Some clones in this sample may be carry-over from other donors' samples. V is TRBV10-1 and J is TRBJ2-7; the D is unclear. Sequencing was carried out using memory CD4+ T cells from PBMCs. Subset reported: CD45RA-negative fraction. The CDR3, as DNA: TGCGCCAGCAGTGCTTCCAGCTCCTACGAGCAGTACTTC. Its protein product is CASSASSSYEQYF.